The clone carrying this T cell receptor beta chain was seen a few times. The antigen is unknown. TCRdb used MiXCR to reprocess the reads, holding one entry per CDR3 protein. The sample lists hundreds of thousands of distinct CDR3 sequences; about 39% were seen once. Trimming cost V 4 bases and J 0 bases, with 9 bases left between them. The CDR3 sequence is 14 residues long. The germline gives CDR1 LGHNT, CDR2 FRNRAP. This sample was taken from a study of T cell repertoires in cytomegalovirus infection. For the study at large: It was the public TCR beta signatures that indicated both CMV infection and matching HLA type. Study observations and caveats: In two of eight donors, the top clonotype was HLA-C-restricted CMV-specific. Carriers of CMV plus the relevant HLA were identified by cumulative public TCR beta family frequency.

The chain recombines TRBV12-5 with TRBJ1-1, with D perhaps TRBD1 (5 bases). The input for sequencing was cultured PBMCs, taken from culture after CMV antigen stimulation. This receptor was obtained from a human donor in good health (CMV status not recorded). Some clones in this sample may be carry-over from other donors' samples. In DNA, the CDR3 is TGTGCTAGTGGTTCGGGGGTCTTGAACACTGAAGCTTTCTTT. Translating gives CASGSGVLNTEAFF. Full variable domain (rest looked up from reference TRBV12-5 and TRBJ1-1): DARVTQTPRHKVTEMGQEVTMRCQPILGHNTVFWYRQTMMQGLELLAYFRNRAPLDDSGMPKDRFSAEMPDATLATLKIQPSEPRDSAVYFCASGSGVLNTEAFFGQGTRLTVV.